The entry that follows covers one TCR beta chain sequence. Its specificity is not known. Only CD45RO-negative cells positively selected for CCR7 counted as naive CD8 cells, so terminally differentiated effector memory CD45RA+ cells were excluded. This sample was taken from a study of shared clonotypes between healthy human individuals. General study findings and limits: Sequencing depth was expected to affect clonotype sharing among donors.

Assay used: immunoSEQ multiplex PCR; TCRdb lists only in-frame clones, some missing. Among about 2 million clones listed, about 95% were seen once. Germline lookup yields CDR1 MNHEY and CDR2 SMNVEV (reference sequence). This CDR3 spans 14 amino acids. V was cut by 2 bases and J by 6 bases, with 8 bases left in between. This TCR was sampled from a man younger than 35 in good health. The chain is built from TRBV27 and TRBJ1-6, with D possibly matching TRBD1 (5 bases). Sequenced input: naive CD8+ T cells sorted from blood. The CDR3 DNA follows: TGTGCCAGCAGTTTAAGGGACCCTAATTCACCCCTCCACTTT. Protein sequence: CASSLRDPNSPLHF.